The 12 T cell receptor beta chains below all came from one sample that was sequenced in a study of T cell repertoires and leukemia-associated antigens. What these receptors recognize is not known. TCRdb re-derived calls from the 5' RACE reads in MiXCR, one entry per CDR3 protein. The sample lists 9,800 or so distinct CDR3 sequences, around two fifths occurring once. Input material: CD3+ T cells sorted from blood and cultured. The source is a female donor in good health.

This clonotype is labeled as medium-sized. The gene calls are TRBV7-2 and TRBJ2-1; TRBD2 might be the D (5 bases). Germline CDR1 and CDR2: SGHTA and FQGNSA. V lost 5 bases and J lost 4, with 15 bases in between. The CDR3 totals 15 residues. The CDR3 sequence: CASSRPPSLYNEQFF. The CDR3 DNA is TGTGCCAGCAGCCGCCCCCCTAGCTTATACAATGAGCAGTTCTTC.

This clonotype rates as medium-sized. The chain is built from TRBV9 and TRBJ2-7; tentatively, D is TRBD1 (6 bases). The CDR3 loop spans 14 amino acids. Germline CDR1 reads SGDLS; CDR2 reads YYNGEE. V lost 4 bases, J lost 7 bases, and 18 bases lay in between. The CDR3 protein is CASSSRDIEGEQYF. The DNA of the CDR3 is TGTGCCAGCAGCTCCCGGGACATAGAAGGGGAGCAGTACTTC.

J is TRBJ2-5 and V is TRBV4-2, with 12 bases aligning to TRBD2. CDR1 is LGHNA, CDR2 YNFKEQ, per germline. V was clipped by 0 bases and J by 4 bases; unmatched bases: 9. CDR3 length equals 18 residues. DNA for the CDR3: TGTGCCAGCAGCCAAGATGGGAAACTAGCGGGAGGCGGAGAGACCCAGTACTTC. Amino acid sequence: CASSQDGKLAGGGETQYF.

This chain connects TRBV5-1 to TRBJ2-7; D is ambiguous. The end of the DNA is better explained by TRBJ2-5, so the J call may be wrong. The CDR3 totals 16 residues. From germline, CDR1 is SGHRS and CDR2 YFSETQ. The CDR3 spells CASSLFRPETQETQYF. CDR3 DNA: TGCGCCAGCAGCTTGTTTCGGCCCGAGACGCAAGAGACCCAGTACTTC.

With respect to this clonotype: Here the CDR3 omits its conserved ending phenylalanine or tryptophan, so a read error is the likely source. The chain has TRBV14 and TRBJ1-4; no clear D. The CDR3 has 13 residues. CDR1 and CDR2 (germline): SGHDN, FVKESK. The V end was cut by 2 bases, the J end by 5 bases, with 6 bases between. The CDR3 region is CASSQNSNEKLFC. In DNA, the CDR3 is TGTGCCAGCAGCCAAAACAGCAATGAAAAACTGTTTTGT.

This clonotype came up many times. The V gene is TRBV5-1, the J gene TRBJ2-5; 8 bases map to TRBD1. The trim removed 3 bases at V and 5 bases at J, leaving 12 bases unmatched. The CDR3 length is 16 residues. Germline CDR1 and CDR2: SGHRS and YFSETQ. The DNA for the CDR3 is TGCGCCAGCAGCTATGGACAGGGCGCTGTTTCTGAGACCCAGTACTTC. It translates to CASSYGQGAVSETQYF. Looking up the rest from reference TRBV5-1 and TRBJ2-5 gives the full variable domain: KAGVTQTPRYLIKTRGQQVTLSCSPISGHRSVSWYQQTPGQGLQFLFEYFSETQRNKGNFPGRFSGRQFSNSRSEMNVSTLELGDSALYLCASSYGQGAVSETQYFGPGTRLLVL.

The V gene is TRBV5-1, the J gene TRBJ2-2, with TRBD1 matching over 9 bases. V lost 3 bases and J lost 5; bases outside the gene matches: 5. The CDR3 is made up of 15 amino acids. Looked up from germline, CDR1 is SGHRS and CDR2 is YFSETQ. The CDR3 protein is CASSSGTGITGELFF. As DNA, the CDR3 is TGCGCCAGCAGCTCCGGGACAGGGATTACCGGGGAGCTGTTTTTT.

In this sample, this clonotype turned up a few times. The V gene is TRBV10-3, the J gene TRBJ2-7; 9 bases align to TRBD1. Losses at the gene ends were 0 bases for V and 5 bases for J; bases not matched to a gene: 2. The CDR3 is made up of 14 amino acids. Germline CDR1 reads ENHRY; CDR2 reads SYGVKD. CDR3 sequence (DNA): TGTGCCATCAGTGAGTCGGGACAGGGTCACGAGCAGTACTTC. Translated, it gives CAISESGQGHEQYF.

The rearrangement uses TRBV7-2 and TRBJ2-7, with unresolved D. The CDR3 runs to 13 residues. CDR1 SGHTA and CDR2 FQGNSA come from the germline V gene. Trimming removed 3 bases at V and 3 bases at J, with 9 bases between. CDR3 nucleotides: TGTGCCAGCAGCTTGTCCTCACTCTACGAGCAGTACTTC. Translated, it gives CASSLSSLYEQYF.

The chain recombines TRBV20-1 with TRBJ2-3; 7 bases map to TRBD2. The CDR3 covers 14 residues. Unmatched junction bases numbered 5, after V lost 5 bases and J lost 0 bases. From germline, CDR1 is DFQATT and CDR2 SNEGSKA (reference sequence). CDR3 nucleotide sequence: TGCAGTGCTTACACTAGCGCTAGCACAGATACGCAGTATTTT. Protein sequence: CSAYTSASTDTQYF.

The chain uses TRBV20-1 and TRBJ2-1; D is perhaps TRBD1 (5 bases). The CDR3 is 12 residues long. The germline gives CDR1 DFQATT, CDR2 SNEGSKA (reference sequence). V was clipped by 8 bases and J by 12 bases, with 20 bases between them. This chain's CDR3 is CSQGAPAGVQFF. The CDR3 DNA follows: TGCAGTCAAGGGGCCCCCGCAGGTGTGCAGTTCTTC.

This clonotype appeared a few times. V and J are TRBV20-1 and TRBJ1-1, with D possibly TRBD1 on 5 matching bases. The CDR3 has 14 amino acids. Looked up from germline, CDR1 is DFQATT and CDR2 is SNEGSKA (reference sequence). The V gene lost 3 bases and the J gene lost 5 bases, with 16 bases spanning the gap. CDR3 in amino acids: CSASFPFRVTEAFF. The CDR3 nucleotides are TGCAGTGCTAGTTTCCCCTTCAGGGTTACTGAAGCTTTCTTT.